A single T cell receptor beta chain is shown here with its context. Its antigen remains unknown. This entry comes from a study of OX40 agonist ivuxolimab in advanced cancers. Study-level points and caveats: On average, CD8+ T cells showed a greater number of expanded clones than CD4+. Low normalized T-cell clonal expansion was additionally recorded for some nonresponders.

Clones were read by immunoSEQ multiplex PCR, and TCRdb kept only the in-frame ones, dropping some. The table has tens of thousands of clones, 85% to 90% seen once. Blood was sampled at baseline, cycle 4 day 1, and cycle 7 day 1. The sequenced sample was CD4+ or CD8+ T cells sorted from blood, obtained in a trial of the OX40 agonist ivuxolimab. The TCR comes from an adult with an advanced solid tumor such as melanoma, head and neck, liver or kidney cancer.

CDR3 sequence: CASSADGASYEQYF. In nucleotides, the CDR3 is TGTGCCAGCAGCGCGGACGGAGCCTCCTACGAGCAGTACTTC. The gene calls are TRBV9 and TRBJ2-7; D ambiguous. Germline V gives CDR1 SGDLS, CDR2 YYNGEE. The CDR3 covers 14 residues. V was shortened by 3 bases and J by 0 bases, with 10 bases between the two germline ends. The full variable domain, with the rest looked up from reference TRBV9 and TRBJ2-7, is DSGVTQTPKHLITATGQRVTLRCSPRSGDLSVYWYQQSLDQGLQFLIQYYNGEERAKGNILERFSAQQFPDLHSELNLSSLELGDSALYFCASSADGASYEQYFGPGTRLTVT.